This is a list of T cell receptor beta chains from one sample in a study of PD-L1 blockade in urothelial cancer. Clones were read by immunoSEQ multiplex PCR, and TCRdb kept only the in-frame ones, dropping some. The data contain 60,000 to 70,000 clones, about 76% of them singletons. Here the sequenced sample was PBMCs, taken around atezolizumab (anti-PD-L1) treatment. The receptors stem from a man between 70 and 80 years old with urothelial cancer. Both conserved end residues are part of each CDR3. D genes are given only for firm matches. Size is omitted from some rows. Given values are once, few, many or a class for expanded clones.

V	size	length	D	J	CDR3	DNA
TRBV19	NA	15	TRBD2	TRBJ2-7	CASSFTSGPTYEQYF	TGTGCCAGTAGTTTCACTAGCGGGCCTACCTACGAGCAGTACTTC
TRBV5-1	NA	15	NA	TRBJ2-1	CASSPVSLSYNEQFF	TGCGCCAGCAGCCCGGTATCTCTCTCCTACAATGAGCAGTTCTTC
TRBV6-6	NA	16	TRBD2	TRBJ2-7	CASTQTSGNSPGEQYF	TGTGCCAGCACGCAGACTAGCGGGAACTCGCCGGGCGAGCAGTACTTC
TRBV2	NA	15	TRBD1	TRBJ2-7	CASSGDRGFSYEQYF	TGTGCCAGCAGTGGGGACAGGGGGTTCTCCTACGAGCAGTACTTC
TRBV11-2	NA	13	TRBD1	TRBJ1-1	CASSTDRGTEAFF	TGTGCCAGCAGCACGGACAGGGGCACTGAAGCTTTCTTT
TRBV9	NA	16	TRBD1	TRBJ2-2	CASSGGQGANTGELFF	TGTGCCAGCAGCGGGGGACAGGGCGCGAACACCGGGGAGCTGTTTTTT
TRBV9	NA	15	TRBD2	TRBJ2-5	CASSGGGLAGATQYF	TGTGCCAGCAGCGGCGGAGGGCTAGCGGGGGCGACCCAGTACTTC
TRBV10-2	NA	15	TRBD2	TRBJ2-7	CASLGLAGDSYEQYF	TGCGCCAGCCTCGGACTAGCGGGCGACTCCTACGAGCAGTACTTC
TRBV10-3	NA	18	NA	TRBJ2-1	CAISGLLDSSSSYNEQFF	TGTGCCATCAGTGGCCTTTTAGACTCATCCAGCTCCTACAATGAGCAGTTCTTC
TRBV27	NA	16	TRBD2	TRBJ2-7	CASLASLAGGLYEQYF	TGTGCCAGCCTCGCCTCTCTAGCGGGAGGCCTCTACGAGCAGTACTTC
TRBV6-6	NA	14	TRBD1	TRBJ1-1	CASSIGQGNTEAFF	TGTGCCAGCAGTATCGGACAGGGGAACACTGAAGCTTTCTTT
TRBV14	NA	14	NA	TRBJ2-2	CASSQGRYTGELFF	TGTGCCAGCAGCCAAGGGCGGTACACCGGGGAGCTGTTTTTT
TRBV9	NA	15	NA	TRBJ1-1	CASSVHSGPNTEAFF	TGTGCCAGCAGCGTACACTCAGGGCCTAACACTGAAGCTTTCTTT
TRBV2	NA	14	TRBD1	TRBJ1-2	CASSAGQGGYGYTF	TGTGCCAGCAGTGCAGGACAGGGGGGCTATGGCTACACCTTC
TRBV6-4	NA	13	NA	TRBJ2-7	CASSDSSFGEQYF	TGTGCCAGCAGTGACTCTAGTTTCGGCGAGCAGTACTTC
TRBV19	once	15	TRBD1	TRBJ2-7	CATASPGTGRYEQYF	TGTGCCACTGCCTCCCCCGGGACAGGGCGCTACGAGCAGTACTTC
TRBV28	NA	14	TRBD1	TRBJ2-3	CATTGVWGTDTQYF	TGTGCCACCACAGGGGTCTGGGGCACAGATACGCAGTATTTT
TRBV5-4	NA	14	NA	TRBJ1-2	CASSFLTANYGYTF	TGTGCCAGCAGCTTTTTGACTGCTAACTATGGCTACACCTTC
TRBV28	NA	15	NA	TRBJ1-1	CASSSTGEPAFEAFF	TGTGCCAGCAGCTCTACAGGAGAACCGGCCTTTGAAGCTTTCTTT
TRBV5-1	NA	14	TRBD1	TRBJ1-1	CASSTGQSHTEAFF	TGCGCCAGCAGCACGGGACAGTCCCACACTGAAGCTTTCTTT
TRBV27	NA	17	TRBD2	TRBJ2-2	CASVQLAGEEYPGELFF	TGTGCCAGCGTCCAATTAGCGGGAGAGGAATACCCCGGGGAGCTGTTTTTT
TRBV5-5	NA	15	TRBD1	TRBJ1-5	CASSGGQGWNQPQHF	TGTGCCAGCAGCGGGGGACAGGGGTGGAATCAGCCCCAGCATTTT
TRBV19	few	13	TRBD1	TRBJ1-2	CASSIGQGTGYTF	TGTGCCAGTAGTATCGGACAGGGGACCGGCTACACCTTC
TRBV14	NA	13	NA	TRBJ1-3	CASSQYSVNTIYF	TGTGCCAGCAGCCAATATTCGGTAAACACCATATATTTT
TRBV11-2	NA	16	TRBD2	TRBJ2-3	CASSSPVLAGTDTQYF	TGTGCCAGCAGCTCGCCGGTCCTAGCGGGCACAGATACGCAGTATTTT
TRBV5-1	NA	14	NA	TRBJ2-2	CASGGGAVTGELFF	TGCGCCTCCGGTGGGGGCGCAGTCACCGGGGAGCTGTTTTTT
TRBV5-6	NA	15	NA	TRBJ2-5	CASSLEWRAQETQYF	TGTGCCAGCAGCTTAGAGTGGCGGGCTCAAGAGACCCAGTACTTC
TRBV6-4	NA	14	NA	TRBJ1-1	CASSEEFKNTEAFF	TGTGCCAGCAGTGAGGAGTTTAAAAACACTGAAGCTTTCTTT
TRBV18	NA	12	NA	TRBJ2-3	CASSPERDTQYF	TGTGCCAGCTCACCGGAGCGGGATACGCAGTATTTT
TRBV2	NA	12	TRBD2	TRBJ2-5	CASSGTQETQYF	TGTGCCAGTAGCGGGACCCAAGAGACCCAGTACTTC
TRBV5-4	NA	14	NA	TRBJ2-2	CASSLTQGPGELFF	TGTGCCAGCAGCTTGACACAGGGTCCCGGGGAGCTGTTTTTT
TRBV25-1	NA	15	NA	TRBJ1-4	CASSNPGLTNEKLFF	TGTGCCAGCAGCAACCCAGGGCTAACTAATGAAAAACTGTTTTTT
TRBV5-8	NA	16	TRBD1	TRBJ1-3	CASSGGTAFSGNTIYF	TGTGCCAGCAGCGGCGGGACAGCTTTCTCTGGAAACACCATATATTTT
TRBV5-1	NA	13	NA	TRBJ1-2	CASSDRANYGYTF	TGCGCCAGTTCGGACAGAGCTAACTATGGCTACACCTTC
TRBV4-1	NA	13	NA	TRBJ2-1	CASSQDPVLPQFF	TGCGCCAGCAGCCAAGACCCGGTCCTACCGCAGTTCTTC
TRBV10-3	NA	19	TRBD2	TRBJ2-1	CAIRVDSGRVEGGDNEQFF	TGTGCCATCAGGGTGGATAGCGGGAGGGTCGAGGGTGGGGACAATGAGCAGTTCTTC